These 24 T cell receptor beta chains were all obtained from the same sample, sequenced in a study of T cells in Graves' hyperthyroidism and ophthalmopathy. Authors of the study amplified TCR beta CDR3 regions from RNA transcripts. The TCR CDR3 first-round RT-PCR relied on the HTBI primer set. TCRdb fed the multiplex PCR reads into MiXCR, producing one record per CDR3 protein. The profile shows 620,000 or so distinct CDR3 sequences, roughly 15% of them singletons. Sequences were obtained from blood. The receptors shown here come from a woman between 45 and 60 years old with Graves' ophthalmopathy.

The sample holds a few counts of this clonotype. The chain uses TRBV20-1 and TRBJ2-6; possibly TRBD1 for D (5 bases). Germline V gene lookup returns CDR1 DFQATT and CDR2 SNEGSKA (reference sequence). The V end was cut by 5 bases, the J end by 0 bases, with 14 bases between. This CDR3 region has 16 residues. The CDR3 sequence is CSASRARFSGANVLTF. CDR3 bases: TGCAGTGCTTCCAGGGCCCGATTCTCTGGGGCCAACGTCCTGACTTTC.

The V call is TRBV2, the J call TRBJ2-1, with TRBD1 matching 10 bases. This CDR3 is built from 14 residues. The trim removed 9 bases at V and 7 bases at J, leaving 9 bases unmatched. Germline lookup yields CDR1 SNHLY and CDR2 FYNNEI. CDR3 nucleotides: TGTGCCAGGGGCACCGGGACAGGGGAGAATGAGCAGTTCTTC. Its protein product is CARGTGTGENEQFF.

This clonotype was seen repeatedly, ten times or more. The CDR3 loop is CASSSNPRDGGANVLTF. The CDR3 bases are TGTGCCAGCAGTAGTAACCCTCGGGACGGTGGGGCCAACGTCCTGACTTTC. The chain carries TRBV28 and TRBJ2-6; TRBD1 or TRBD2 may be the D gene (5 bases each). The CDR3 covers 17 residues. The germline V and J ends were trimmed by 5 bases and 3 bases, with 17 bases remaining between them. Germline values: CDR1 MDHEN, CDR2 SYDVKM.

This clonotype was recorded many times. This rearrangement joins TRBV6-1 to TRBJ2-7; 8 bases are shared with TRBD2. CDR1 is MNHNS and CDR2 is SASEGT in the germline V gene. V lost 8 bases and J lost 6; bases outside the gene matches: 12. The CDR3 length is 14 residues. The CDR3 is CASRFYSGTGEQYF. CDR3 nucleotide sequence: TGTGCCAGCCGGTTTTATAGCGGGACGGGCGAGCAGTACTTC.

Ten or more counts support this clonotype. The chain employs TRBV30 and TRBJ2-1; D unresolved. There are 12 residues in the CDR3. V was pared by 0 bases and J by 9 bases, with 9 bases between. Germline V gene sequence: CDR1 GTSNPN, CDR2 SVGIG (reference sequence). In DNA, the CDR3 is TGTGCCTGGAGTGTACGTGGCAGTGAGCAGTTCTTC. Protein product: CAWSVRGSEQFF.

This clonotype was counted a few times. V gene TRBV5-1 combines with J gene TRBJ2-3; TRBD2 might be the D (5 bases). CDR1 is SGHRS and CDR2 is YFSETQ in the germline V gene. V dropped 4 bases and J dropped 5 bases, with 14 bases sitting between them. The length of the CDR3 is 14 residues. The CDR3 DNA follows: TGCGCCAGCAGCGAAAGCGGAGGTGTAGATACGCAGTATTTT. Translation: CASSESGGVDTQYF.

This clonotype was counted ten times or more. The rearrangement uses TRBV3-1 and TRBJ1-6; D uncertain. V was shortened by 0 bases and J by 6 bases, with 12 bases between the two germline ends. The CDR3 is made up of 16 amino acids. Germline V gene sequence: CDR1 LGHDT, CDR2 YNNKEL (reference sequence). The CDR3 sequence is CASSQETPTVNSPLHF. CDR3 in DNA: TGTGCCAGCAGCCAAGAAACCCCAACAGTTAATTCACCCCTCCACTTT.

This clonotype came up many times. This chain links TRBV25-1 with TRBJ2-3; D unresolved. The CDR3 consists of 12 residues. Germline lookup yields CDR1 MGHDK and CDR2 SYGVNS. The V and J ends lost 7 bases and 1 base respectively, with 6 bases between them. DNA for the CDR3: TGTGCCAGCACCCCCGGCACAGATACGCAGTATTTT. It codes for CASTPGTDTQYF.

CDR3 residues: CASSVGAGGPSDTQYF. Here the CDR3 DNA reads TGTGCCAGCAGCGTAGGGGCGGGAGGGCCGTCAGATACGCAGTATTTT. The chain couples TRBV9 to TRBJ2-3; 9 bases match TRBD2. CDR3 length equals 16 residues. Germline V CDR1 and CDR2: SGDLS, YYNGEE. Trimming cost V 0 bases and J 4 bases; bases outside gene matches: 6.

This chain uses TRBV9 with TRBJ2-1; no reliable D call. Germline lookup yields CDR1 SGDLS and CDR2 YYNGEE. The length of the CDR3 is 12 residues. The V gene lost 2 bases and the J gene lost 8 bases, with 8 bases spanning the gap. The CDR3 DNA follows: TGTGCCAGCAGCGTTGGCAGCGATGAGCAGTTCTTC. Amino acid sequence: CASSVGSDEQFF.

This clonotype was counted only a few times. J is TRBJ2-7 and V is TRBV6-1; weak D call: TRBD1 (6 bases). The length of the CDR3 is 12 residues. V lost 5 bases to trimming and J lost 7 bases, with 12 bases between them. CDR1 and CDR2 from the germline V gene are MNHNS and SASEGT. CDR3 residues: CASSPTGIEQYF. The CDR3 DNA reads TGTGCCAGCAGTCCCACAGGGATTGAGCAGTACTTC.

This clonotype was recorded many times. CDR3 sequence: CAWSAGDGDTQYF. The CDR3, as DNA: TGTGCCTGGAGCGCGGGAGACGGAGATACGCAGTATTTT. The rearrangement uses TRBV30 and TRBJ2-3, with 7 bases that match TRBD2. This CDR3 has 13 amino acids. J gave up 5 bases and V 3 bases, and 5 bases lay outside the gene matches. Germline V gene data show CDR1 as GTSNPN and CDR2 as SVGIG (reference sequence).

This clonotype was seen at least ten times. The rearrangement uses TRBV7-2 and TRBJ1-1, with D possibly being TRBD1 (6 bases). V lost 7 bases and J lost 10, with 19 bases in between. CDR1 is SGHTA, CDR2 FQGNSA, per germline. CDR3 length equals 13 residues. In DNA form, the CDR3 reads TGTGCCAGCACCAAGGGGGAGGCCAGAGGAGCTTTCTTT. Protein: CASTKGEARGAFF.

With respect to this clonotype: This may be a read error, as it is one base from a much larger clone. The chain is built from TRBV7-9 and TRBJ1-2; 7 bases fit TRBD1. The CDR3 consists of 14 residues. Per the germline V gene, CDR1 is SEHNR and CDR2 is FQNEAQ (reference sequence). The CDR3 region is CASSLAQGDYGHTF. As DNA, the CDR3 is TGTGCCAGCAGCTTAGCGCAGGGGGACTATGGCCACACCTTC.

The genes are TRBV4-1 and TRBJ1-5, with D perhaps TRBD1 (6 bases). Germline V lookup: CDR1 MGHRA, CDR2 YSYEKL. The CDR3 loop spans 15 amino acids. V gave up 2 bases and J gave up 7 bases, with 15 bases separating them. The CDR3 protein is CASSQQIQGEQPQHF. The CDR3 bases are TGCGCCAGCAGCCAACAAATACAGGGAGAACAGCCCCAGCATTTT.

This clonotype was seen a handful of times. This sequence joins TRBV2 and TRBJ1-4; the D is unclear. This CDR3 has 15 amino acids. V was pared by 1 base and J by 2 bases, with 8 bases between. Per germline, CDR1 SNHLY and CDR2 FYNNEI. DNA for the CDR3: TGTGCCAGCAGTGAAGTCGGGTTGACTAATGAAAAACTGTTTTTT. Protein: CASSEVGLTNEKLFF.

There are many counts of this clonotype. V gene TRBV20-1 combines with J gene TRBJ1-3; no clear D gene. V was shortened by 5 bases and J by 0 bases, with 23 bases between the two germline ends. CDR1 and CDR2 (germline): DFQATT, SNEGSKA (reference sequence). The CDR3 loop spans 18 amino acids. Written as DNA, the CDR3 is TGCAGTGCTTCCACTACGGGCGGACCGGCCCTCTCTGGAAACACCATATATTTT. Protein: CSASTTGGPALSGNTIYF.

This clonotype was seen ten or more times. CDR3 amino acids: CASRSEGDTQYF. The CDR3 nucleotides read TGTGCCAGCAGATCGGAGGGAGATACGCAGTATTTT. V is TRBV9 and J is TRBJ2-3, with D maybe TRBD2 (6 bases). The germline V gene encodes CDR1 SGDLS and CDR2 YYNGEE. This CDR3 spans 12 amino acids. Trimming pared 5 bases from V and 5 bases from J, leaving 9 bases between.

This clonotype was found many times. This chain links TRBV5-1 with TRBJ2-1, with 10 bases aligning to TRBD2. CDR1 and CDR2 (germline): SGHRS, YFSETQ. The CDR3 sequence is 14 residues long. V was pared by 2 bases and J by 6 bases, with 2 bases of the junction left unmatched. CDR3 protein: CASSLSGRANEQFF. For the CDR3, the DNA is TGCGCCAGCAGCTTAAGCGGGAGGGCCAATGAGCAGTTCTTC.

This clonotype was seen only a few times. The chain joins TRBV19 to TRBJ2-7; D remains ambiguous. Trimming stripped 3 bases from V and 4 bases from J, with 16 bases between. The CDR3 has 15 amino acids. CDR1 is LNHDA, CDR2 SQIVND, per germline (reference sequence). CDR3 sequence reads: CASSIRVWELYEQYF. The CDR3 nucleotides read TGTGCCAGTAGTATTAGAGTCTGGGAATTATACGAGCAGTACTTC. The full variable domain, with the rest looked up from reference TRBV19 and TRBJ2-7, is DGGITQSPKYLFRKEGQNVTLSCEQNLNHDAMYWYRQDPGQGLRLIYYSQIVNDFQKGDIAEGYSVSREKKESFPLTVTSAQKNPTAFYLCASSIRVWELYEQYFGPGTRLTVT.

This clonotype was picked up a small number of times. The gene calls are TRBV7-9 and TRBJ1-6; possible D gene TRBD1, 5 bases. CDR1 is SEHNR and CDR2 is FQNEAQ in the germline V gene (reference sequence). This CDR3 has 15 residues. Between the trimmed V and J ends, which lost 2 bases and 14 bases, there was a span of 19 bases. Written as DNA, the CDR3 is TGTGCCAGCAGCTTAATCTCAGGCGGTGGGGGATCCCTCCACTTT. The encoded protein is CASSLISGGGGSLHF.

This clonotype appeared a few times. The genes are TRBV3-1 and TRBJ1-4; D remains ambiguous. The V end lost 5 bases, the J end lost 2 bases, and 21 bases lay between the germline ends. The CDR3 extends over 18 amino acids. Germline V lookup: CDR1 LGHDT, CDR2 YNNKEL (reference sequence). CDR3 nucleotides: TGTGCCAGCAGCGAACAACCTCACCAAAGGGTTACTAATGAAAAACTGTTTTTT. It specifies CASSEQPHQRVTNEKLFF.

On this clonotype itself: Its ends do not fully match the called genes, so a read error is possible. CDR3: CANSLQAGRALGLESETQYF. The CDR3 bases are TGTGCCAACAGCCTCCAGGCCGGAAGAGCATTGGGCCTGGAGTCAGAGACCCAGTACTTC. The gene calls are TRBV7-6 and TRBJ2-5; no clear D. CDR1 is SGHVS and CDR2 is FNYEAQ in the germline V gene. The CDR3 has 20 residues. The entire variable domain, with the rest obtained from reference TRBV7-6 and TRBJ2-5, is as follows: GAGVSQSPRYKVTKRGQDVALRCDPISGHVSLYWYRQALGQGPEFLTYFNYEAQQDKSGLPNDRFSAERPEGSISTLTIQRTEQRDSAMYRCANSLQAGRALGLESETQYFGPGTRLLVL.

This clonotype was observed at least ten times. The CDR3, as DNA: TGTGCCAGCAGCTTAGGTTCTGCCCCAGAGACCCAGTACTTC. Translated: CASSLGSAPETQYF. The rearrangement uses TRBV7-9 and TRBJ2-5; D is unclear. CDR1 and CDR2 from the germline V gene are SEHNR and FQNEAQ (reference sequence). The CDR3 consists of 14 residues. The V and J ends lost 1 base and 4 bases respectively, with 10 bases between them.